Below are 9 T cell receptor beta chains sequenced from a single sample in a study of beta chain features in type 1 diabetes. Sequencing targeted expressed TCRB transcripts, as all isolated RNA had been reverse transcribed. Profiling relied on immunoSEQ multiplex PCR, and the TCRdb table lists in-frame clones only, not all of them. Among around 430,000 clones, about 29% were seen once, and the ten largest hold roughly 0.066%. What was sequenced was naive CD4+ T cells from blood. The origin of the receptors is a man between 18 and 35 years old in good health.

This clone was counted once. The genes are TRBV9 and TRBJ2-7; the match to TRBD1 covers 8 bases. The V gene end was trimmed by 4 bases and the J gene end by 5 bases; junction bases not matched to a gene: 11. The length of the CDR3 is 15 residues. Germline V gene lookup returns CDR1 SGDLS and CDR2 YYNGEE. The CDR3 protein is CASSSRTGFDHEQYF. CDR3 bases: TGTGCCAGCAGCTCTCGGACAGGGTTTGACCACGAGCAGTACTTC.

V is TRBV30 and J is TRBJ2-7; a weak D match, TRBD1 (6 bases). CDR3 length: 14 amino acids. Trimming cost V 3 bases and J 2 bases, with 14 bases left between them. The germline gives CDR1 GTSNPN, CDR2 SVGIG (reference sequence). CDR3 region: CAWRKPDSPYEQYF. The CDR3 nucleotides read TGTGCCTGGAGGAAACCGGACAGCCCCTACGAGCAGTACTTC.

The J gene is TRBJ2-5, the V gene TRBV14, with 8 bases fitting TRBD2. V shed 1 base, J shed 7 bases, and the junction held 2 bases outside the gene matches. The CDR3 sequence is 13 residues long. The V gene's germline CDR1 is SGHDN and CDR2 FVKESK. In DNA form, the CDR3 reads TGTGCCAGCAGCCAAGCGGGAGGGAGGACCCAGTACTTC. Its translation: CASSQAGGRTQYF.

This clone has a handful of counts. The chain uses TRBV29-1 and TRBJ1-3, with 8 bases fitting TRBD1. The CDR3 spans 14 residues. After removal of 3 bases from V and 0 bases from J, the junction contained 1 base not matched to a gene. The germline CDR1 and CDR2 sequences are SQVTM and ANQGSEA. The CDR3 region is CSVEDRASGNTIYF. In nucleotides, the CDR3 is TGCAGCGTTGAGGACAGGGCCTCTGGAAACACCATATATTTT.

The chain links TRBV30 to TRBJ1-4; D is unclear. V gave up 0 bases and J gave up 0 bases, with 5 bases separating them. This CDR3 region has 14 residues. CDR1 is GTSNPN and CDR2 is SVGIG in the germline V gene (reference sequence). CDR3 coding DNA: TGTGCCTGGAGTGTACGAACAACTAATGAAAAACTGTTTTTT. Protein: CAWSVRTTNEKLFF. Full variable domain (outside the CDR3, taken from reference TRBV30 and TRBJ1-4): SQTIHQWPATLVQPVGSPLSLECTVEGTSNPNLYWYRQAAGRGLQLLFYSVGIGQISSEVPQNLSASRPQDRQFILSSKKLLLSDSGFYLCAWSVRTTNEKLFFGSGTQLSVL.

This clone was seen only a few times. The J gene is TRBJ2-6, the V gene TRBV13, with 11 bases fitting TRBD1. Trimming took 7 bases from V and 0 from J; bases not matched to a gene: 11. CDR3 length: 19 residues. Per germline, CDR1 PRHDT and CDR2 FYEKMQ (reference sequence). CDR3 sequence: CASNRRTGGTLSGANVLTF. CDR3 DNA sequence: TGTGCCAGCAACCGTCGGACAGGGGGCACCCTCTCTGGGGCCAACGTCCTGACTTTC.

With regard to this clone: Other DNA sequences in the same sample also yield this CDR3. DNA of the CDR3: TGTGCCAGCAGCGTAGGGGGCCTACAAGAGACCCAGTACTTC. Its translation is CASSVGGLQETQYF. The chain employs TRBV9 and TRBJ2-5; perhaps TRBD1 as D (5 bases). This CDR3 is built from 14 residues. Germline V gene data show CDR1 as SGDLS and CDR2 as YYNGEE. V was cut by 0 bases and J by 2 bases, with 8 bases left in between.

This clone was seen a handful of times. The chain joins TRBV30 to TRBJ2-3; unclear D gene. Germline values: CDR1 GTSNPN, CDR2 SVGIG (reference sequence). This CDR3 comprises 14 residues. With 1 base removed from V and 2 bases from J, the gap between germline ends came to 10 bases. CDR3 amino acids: CAWSALGNTDTQYF. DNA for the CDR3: TGTGCCTGGAGTGCTCTAGGGAACACAGATACGCAGTATTTT.

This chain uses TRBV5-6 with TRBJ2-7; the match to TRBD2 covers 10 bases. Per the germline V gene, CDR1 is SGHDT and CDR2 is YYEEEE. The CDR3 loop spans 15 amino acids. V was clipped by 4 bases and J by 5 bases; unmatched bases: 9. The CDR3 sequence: CASSLLAGALHEQYF. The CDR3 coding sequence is TGTGCCAGCAGCCTTCTAGCGGGAGCCCTCCACGAGCAGTACTTC.